One sample yielded the 21 T cell receptor beta chains listed below, sequenced in a study of blood T cell repertoires in COVID-19. Libraries were prepared by immunoSEQ multiplex PCR; TCRdb keeps only in-frame clonotypes and omits some of them. The sample has approximately 250,000 clones, around nine tenths seen once; the top ten hold 2% to 2.5%. Sequencing input: PBMCs or T cells enriched from blood (not recorded which). Receptor source: a woman aged 55-70 years in a cohort exposed to, infected with or recovered from COVID-19 (not recorded which).

The rearrangement joins TRBV5-6 to TRBJ1-4; tentatively, D is TRBD1 (5 bases). Trimming removed 4 bases at V and 4 bases at J, with 14 bases between. CDR1 and CDR2 from the germline V gene are SGHDT and YYEEEE. This CDR3 contains 15 residues. The CDR3 nucleotides are TGTGCCAGCAGCCCGAACAGGTGGGGTAATGAAAAACTGTTTTTT. It specifies CASSPNRWGNEKLFF.

The gene calls are TRBV6-2 or TRBV6-3 and TRBJ1-1; TRBD1 agrees at 9 bases. The V and J ends lost 5 bases and 5 bases, in that order; junction bases with no gene match: 9. In germline, CDR1 is MNHEY, CDR2 SVGEGT. CDR3 size: 15 residues. The CDR3 loop reads CASSRGQGGWTEAFF. In DNA form, the CDR3 reads TGTGCCAGCAGTAGGGGACAGGGAGGATGGACTGAAGCTTTCTTT.

This clone showed up just a few times. The chain is built from TRBV18 and TRBJ2-7; TRBD1 is a possible D gene (5 bases). The CDR3 runs to 14 residues. The germline gives CDR1 KGHSH, CDR2 LQKENI. V dropped 3 bases and J dropped 3 bases, with 12 bases sitting between them. The CDR3 here is CASSPGPGDYEQYF. DNA of the CDR3: TGTGCCAGCTCACCGGGGCCTGGGGACTACGAGCAGTACTTC.

A single count supports this clone. This sequence joins TRBV30 and TRBJ2-7; 10 nucleotides match TRBD2. V lost 1 base, J lost 3 bases, and 3 bases stayed unmatched. This CDR3 contains 14 residues. The germline gives CDR1 GTSNPN, CDR2 SVGIG (reference sequence). CDR3 coding DNA: TGTGCCTGGAGTGAAGGACTAGCGGACTACGAGCAGTACTTC. Residues: CAWSEGLADYEQYF. The full variable domain, with the rest looked up from reference TRBV30 and TRBJ2-7, is SQTIHQWPATLVQPVGSPLSLECTVEGTSNPNLYWYRQAAGRGLQLLFYSVGIGQISSEVPQNLSASRPQDRQFILSSKKLLLSDSGFYLCAWSEGLADYEQYFGPGTRLTVT.

DNA for the CDR3: TGTGCCAGCAGCTCACCAGGGGTGAGGGATTCACCCCTCCACTTT. It yields the protein CASSSPGVRDSPLHF. V gene TRBV28 combines with J gene TRBJ1-6, with TRBD1 as a possible D gene (6 bases). Germline V gene data show CDR1 as MDHEN and CDR2 as SYDVKM. V gave up 6 bases and J gave up 8 bases, with 17 bases separating them. The CDR3 is 15 amino acids.

J is TRBJ1-6 and V is TRBV14, with TRBD1 identical over 8 bases. Unmatched junction bases numbered 10, after V lost 1 base and J lost 5 bases. Germline CDR1 SGHDN, CDR2 FVKESK. There are 18 residues in the CDR3. CDR3 nucleotides: TGTGCCAGCAGCCAAGGGACAGGGTTCCATAGCCATAATTCACCCCTCCACTTT. This gives the protein CASSQGTGFHSHNSPLHF.

The chain recombines TRBV6-1 with TRBJ1-2; 8 bases are shared with TRBD1. Germline V CDR1 and CDR2: MNHNS, SASEGT. After removal of 2 bases from V and 2 bases from J, the junction contained 1 base not matched to a gene. CDR3 length: 14 residues. CDR3 nucleotide sequence: TGTGCCAGCAGTGAACAGGGGGCAAACTATGGCTACACCTTC. Amino acids: CASSEQGANYGYTF.

The DNA of the CDR3 is TGTGCCAGCAGTCCCGGCAGGGTGTGGGGCAATGAGCAGTTCTTC. Amino acid sequence: CASSPGRVWGNEQFF. This chain joins TRBV7-9 and TRBJ2-1, with a tentative D call TRBD1 (5 bases). The germline gives CDR1 SEHNR, CDR2 FQNEAQ (reference sequence). Trimming cost V 6 bases and J 6 bases, with 18 bases left between them. This CDR3 region has 15 residues.

V is TRBV12-3 or TRBV12-4 and J is TRBJ1-1; no reliable D call. This CDR3 region has 12 residues. V lost 4 bases and J lost 1, with 4 bases in between. This CDR3 reads CASSSGNTEAFF. In DNA form, the CDR3 reads TGTGCCAGCAGTTCAGGGAACACTGAAGCTTTCTTT.

The chain joins TRBV9 to TRBJ2-1, with 11 positions matching TRBD2. The CDR3 is 16 amino acids. V gave up 4 bases and J gave up 11 bases; unmatched junction bases: 14. CDR1 and CDR2 (germline): SGDLS, YYNGEE. The CDR3 region has the DNA TGTGCCAGCAGCCCGCGGGGTGTAGCGGGAGGGCCGAAGCAGTTCTTC. It yields the protein CASSPRGVAGGPKQFF.

This chain connects TRBV30 to TRBJ2-1; 9 bases match TRBD2. The CDR3 extends over 14 amino acids. J gave up 6 bases and V 0 bases, and 3 bases lay outside the gene matches. Germline V gives CDR1 GTSNPN, CDR2 SVGIG (reference sequence). In DNA form, the CDR3 reads TGTGCCTGGAGTGTGGATAGCGGGGGCAATGAGCAGTTCTTC. Its translation is CAWSVDSGGNEQFF.

V usage is TRBV18 and J usage is TRBJ2-1; 9 bases line up with TRBD2. The CDR3 length is 22 residues. The J segment lost 1 base and the V segment lost 3 bases, leaving 22 bases of the junction unmatched. Per germline, CDR1 KGHSH and CDR2 LQKENI. The CDR3 DNA reads TGTGCCAGCTCACCTCCATATATAGTGGGGAGGAGCGGGAGGATTTCCTACAATGAGCAGTTCTTC. It yields the protein CASSPPYIVGRSGRISYNEQFF.

The chain combines TRBV10-3 with TRBJ2-6; D gene ambiguous. CDR1 ENHRY and CDR2 SYGVKD come from the germline V gene. Trimming shortened V by 7 bases and J by 2 bases, and 6 bases separated the two germline ends. The CDR3 consists of 13 residues. As DNA, the CDR3 is TGTGCCATCATGGGCACTGGGGCCAACGTCCTGACTTTC. Translated, it gives CAIMGTGANVLTF.

The V and J genes are TRBV7-9 and TRBJ2-7; the match to TRBD2 covers 9 bases. Germline CDR1 SEHNR, CDR2 FQNEAQ (reference sequence). The trim removed 2 bases at V and 6 bases at J, leaving 5 bases unmatched. The CDR3 contains 14 residues. CDR3 bases: TGTGCCAGCAGCTTATCTAGCGGGGCCCTCGAGCAGTACTTC. This sequence encodes CASSLSSGALEQYF.

This chain uses TRBV6-5 with TRBJ2-5; TRBD1 is a possible D gene (6 bases). In germline, CDR1 is MNHEY, CDR2 SVGAGI. The CDR3 loop spans 13 amino acids. Trimming pared 7 bases from V and 4 bases from J, leaving 13 bases between. The chain's CDR3 is CASTRDRLETQYF. CDR3 DNA: TGTGCCAGCACTCGAGACAGGTTAGAGACCCAGTACTTC.

The genes are TRBV9 and TRBJ2-5; TRBD2 matches at 8 bases. This CDR3 is 14 amino acids long. V trimming: 1 base; J trimming: 5 bases; junction bases outside the gene matches: 4. In germline, CDR1 is SGDLS, CDR2 YYNGEE. CDR3 coding DNA: TGTGCCAGCAGCGTACAGCGGGAGACGGAGACCCAGTACTTC. Protein: CASSVQRETETQYF.

This chain links TRBV5-6 with TRBJ2-1; a weak D match, TRBD2 (7 bases). The CDR3 spans 16 residues. Germline V gene data show CDR1 as SGHDT and CDR2 as YYEEEE. V dropped 4 bases and J dropped 6 bases, with 20 bases sitting between them. CDR3 protein: CASSREGEGRGNEQFF. DNA of the CDR3: TGTGCCAGCAGCCGTGAGGGGGAGGGCCGCGGCAATGAGCAGTTCTTC.

V and J are TRBV10-1 and TRBJ2-5, with 12 positions matching TRBD2. Germline assignment: CDR1 WNHNN and CDR2 SYGVQD (reference sequence). The CDR3 has 17 residues. V shed 0 bases and J 4 bases; nucleotides not matched to a gene: 6. CDR3 residues: CASSESKASGRAETQYF. Here the CDR3 DNA reads TGCGCCAGCAGTGAGTCGAAGGCTAGCGGGAGGGCAGAGACCCAGTACTTC.

The gene calls are TRBV6-6 and TRBJ2-7, with D possibly TRBD1 on 5 matching bases. Germline V gene lookup returns CDR1 MNHNY and CDR2 SVGAGI (reference sequence). This CDR3 contains 14 residues. The germline V and J ends were trimmed by 0 bases and 2 bases, with 8 bases remaining between them. This CDR3 is CASSYSRVPYEQYF. The CDR3 region has the DNA TGTGCCAGCAGTTACTCCAGGGTCCCCTACGAGCAGTACTTC.

The J gene is TRBJ2-3, the V gene TRBV10-3; weak D call: TRBD2 (5 bases). The CDR3 extends over 14 amino acids. The ends were cut back, 0 bases at V and 5 bases at J, with 9 bases in the middle. Germline loops: CDR1 ENHRY, CDR2 SYGVKD. CDR3 bases: TGTGCCATCAGTGAGTCGACTATGAAAGATACGCAGTATTTT. Protein product: CAISESTMKDTQYF.

The chain combines TRBV2 with TRBJ2-1; 7 nucleotides line up with TRBD1. V trimming: 6 bases; J trimming: 0 bases; junction bases outside the gene matches: 2. Germline assignment: CDR1 SNHLY and CDR2 FYNNEI. The CDR3 extends over 14 amino acids. CDR3 region: CASSRDSSYNEQFF. The CDR3 DNA reads as TGTGCCAGCAGCCGGGACAGCTCCTACAATGAGCAGTTCTTC.